This entry describes one T cell receptor beta chain. The protocol was immunoSEQ multiplex PCR, while the TCRdb copy is restricted to in-frame clones and leaves out a portion. The sample consists of more than 200,000 clones, more than 85% of them appearing once. The sample originates from a study of blood T cell repertoires in COVID-19. The germline V gene has CDR1 MNHNY and CDR2 SVGAGI (reference sequence). The V end lost 7 bases, the J end lost 11 bases, and 17 bases lay between the germline ends. The CDR3 spans 12 residues. The receptor's source is a woman aged 30 to 39 who had recovered from COVID-19. The specimen was PBMCs or T cells enriched from blood (not recorded which). The chain carries TRBV6-6 and TRBJ1-1; no clear D gene. DNA of the CDR3: TGTGCCAGCACCCCCGGAGGGAATAGCGCTTTCTTT. It encodes CASTPGGNSAFF.